The next 18 T cell receptor beta chains were all read from a single sample in a study of identifying expanded T cells in peripheral blood. Profiled with immunoSEQ multiplex PCR; TCRdb holds only in-frame clones, not every one. The sample records over 90,000 clones, around 88% being singletons. The sample taken for sequencing was blood. The source is a person aged 18 to 75 in good health.

V usage is TRBV28 and J usage is TRBJ1-2; tentative D call: TRBD1 (6 bases). V was pared by 10 bases and J by 5 bases, with 17 bases between. Per germline, CDR1 MDHEN and CDR2 SYDVKM. The CDR3 has 13 residues. The CDR3 nucleotides are TGTGCCACCCAGCCCCAGGGGTGGTATGGCTACACCTTC. The encoded protein is CATQPQGWYGYTF.

The CDR3 region is CASSRRGNRGETQYF. CDR3 nucleotides: TGTGCCAGCAGCAGAAGGGGTAACAGGGGCGAGACCCAGTACTTC. This chain joins TRBV7-2 and TRBJ2-5; TRBD1 aligns across 7 bases. This CDR3 comprises 15 residues. CDR1 and CDR2 from the germline V gene are SGHTA and FQGNSA. J lost 5 bases, V lost 5 bases, and 11 bases had no gene match.

The chain links TRBV7-2 to TRBJ2-3; no clear D gene. The CDR3 length is 11 residues. V was trimmed by 3 bases and J by 3 bases, leaving 1 base between them. The germline gives CDR1 SGHTA, CDR2 FQGNSA. CDR3 nucleotide sequence: TGTGCCAGCAGCTTTACAGATACGCAGTATTTT. This gives the protein CASSFTDTQYF.

The chain carries TRBV21-1 and TRBJ2-7. TRBV21-1 is termed a pseudogene. This CDR3 is 12 amino acids long. CDR3 coding DNA: TGTGCCAGCAGCACGGACGTTTTCGAGCAGTACTTC. Residues: CASSTDVFEQYF.

A single count supports this clone. This chain links TRBV5-1 with TRBJ2-7; 13 bases agree with TRBD2. The V gene end was trimmed by 4 bases and the J gene end by 4 bases; junction bases not matched to a gene: 5. The CDR3 runs 15 residues. Per germline, CDR1 SGHRS and CDR2 YFSETQ. DNA for the CDR3: TGCGCCAGCAGCCAGACTAGCGGGAGGACGTACGAGCAGTACTTC. Its translation is CASSQTSGRTYEQYF.

V usage is TRBV7-3 and J usage is TRBJ1-1, with D possibly TRBD1 on 5 matching bases. This CDR3 comprises 13 residues. Germline V gives CDR1 SGHTA, CDR2 FQGTGA. V was cut by 2 bases and J by 7 bases, with 11 bases left in between. The CDR3 region has the DNA TGTGCCAGCAGCTTACAGGGAGTGGGTGAAGCTTTCTTT. Translation gives CASSLQGVGEAFF.

The V call is TRBV18, the J call TRBJ1-2, with a possible D match to TRBD1 (6 bases). CDR1 is KGHSH and CDR2 is LQKENI in the germline V gene. The CDR3 runs 13 residues. V was shortened by 3 bases and J by 8 bases, with 13 bases between the two germline ends. The CDR3 nucleotides are TGTGCCAGCTCACCGACACAGGGTGAAGGCTACACCTTC. It codes for CASSPTQGEGYTF.

The chain links TRBV5-8 to TRBJ1-1; unclear D gene. CDR3 size: 14 residues. The V end was cut by 2 bases, the J end by 4 bases, with 12 bases between. Germline V gene sequence: CDR1 SGHTS, CDR2 YDEGEE. The CDR3 region has the DNA TGTGCCAGCAGCTTATCTCCCAGGAGCACTGAAGCTTTCTTT. This translates into CASSLSPRSTEAFF.

The chain couples TRBV7-2 to TRBJ1-5; tentatively, D is TRBD1 (6 bases). V gave up 4 bases and J gave up 4 bases, with 20 bases separating them. CDR3 length: 17 residues. Germline V lookup: CDR1 SGHTA, CDR2 FQGNSA. The DNA of the CDR3 is TGTGCCAGCAGCTATTCGGGGGCCCACAGGGTTAATCAGCCCCAGCATTTT. The encoded protein is CASSYSGAHRVNQPQHF.

This rearrangement joins TRBV30 to TRBJ2-1, with D maybe TRBD2 (5 bases). The CDR3 has 15 amino acids. Germline lookup yields CDR1 GTSNPN and CDR2 SVGIG (reference sequence). V was trimmed by 3 bases and J by 0 bases, leaving 12 bases between them. The CDR3 region is CAWSGVESSYNEQFF. CDR3 sequence (DNA): TGTGCCTGGAGCGGGGTCGAGAGCTCCTACAATGAGCAGTTCTTC.

This clone was seen just once. The chain is built from TRBV6-1 and TRBJ2-5; D gene uncertain. The CDR3 contains 17 residues. Looked up from germline, CDR1 is MNHNS and CDR2 is SASEGT. The V and J ends lost 0 bases and 4 bases respectively, with 18 bases between them. As DNA, the CDR3 is TGTGCCAGCAGTGAAGCGCTGGCAGCCCCCTACCCAGAGACCCAGTACTTC. This sequence encodes CASSEALAAPYPETQYF.

The rearrangement uses TRBV7-2 and TRBJ1-6; 7 bases map to TRBD1. With V trimmed by 4 bases and J by 5 bases, 5 bases remained unmatched. Germline CDR1 is SGHTA and CDR2 is FQGNSA. There are 15 residues in the CDR3. The DNA of the CDR3 is TGTGCCAGCAGCTACCGACAGGGACATAATTCACCCCTCCACTTT. Protein product: CASSYRQGHNSPLHF. The variable domain in full, with the rest retrieved from reference TRBV7-2 and TRBJ1-6, is GAGVSQSPSNKVTEKGKDVELRCDPISGHTALYWYRQSLGQGLEFLIYFQGNSAPDKSGLPSDRFSAERTGGSVSTLTIQRTQQEDSAVYLCASSYRQGHNSPLHFGNGTRLTVT.

This clone was counted between two and nine times. V and J are TRBV10-1 and TRBJ1-5; D is undetermined. Germline V lookup: CDR1 WNHNN, CDR2 SYGVQD (reference sequence). The CDR3 sequence is 12 residues long. Trimming stripped 9 bases from V and 5 bases from J, with 11 bases between. In DNA, the CDR3 is TGCGCCAGTGGGTCTGGATATCAGCCCCAGCATTTT. Protein: CASGSGYQPQHF.

This clone has only a few counts. This chain connects TRBV11-1 to TRBJ1-1; D not certain. This CDR3 is 14 amino acids long. The V gene's germline CDR1 is SGHAT and CDR2 FQDESV (reference sequence). V lost 1 base to trimming and J lost 1 base, with 7 bases between them. The CDR3 coding sequence is TGTGCCAGCAGCTTAGAATGGCCGAACACTGAAGCTTTCTTT. This codes for CASSLEWPNTEAFF.

The genes are TRBV6-1 and TRBJ1-2, with TRBD1 identical over 9 bases. The CDR3 runs to 14 residues. Germline loops: CDR1 MNHNS, CDR2 SASEGT. Trimming took 8 bases from V and 6 from J; bases not matched to a gene: 10. The CDR3, as DNA: TGTGCCAGCGAGTTGGGACAGGGAACGGATGGCTACACCTTC. It specifies CASELGQGTDGYTF.

The chain is built from TRBV7-9 and TRBJ1-3, with D hard to call. Trimming removed 6 bases from V and 3 bases from J, with 9 bases in between. The CDR3 spans 13 residues. Germline CDR1 and CDR2: SEHNR and FQNEAQ (reference sequence). CDR3: CASSLAVGNTIYF. The CDR3 nucleotides read TGTGCCAGCAGTTTGGCGGTTGGAAACACCATATATTTT.

This chain links TRBV5-1 with TRBJ1-3; D not certain. Germline CDR1 and CDR2: SGHRS and YFSETQ. V shed 4 bases and J shed 0 bases, with 11 bases lying between them. This CDR3 comprises 15 residues. Here the CDR3 DNA reads TGCGCCAGCAGCAACGGTCCTTCCTCTGGAAACACCATATATTTT. Protein product: CASSNGPSSGNTIYF.

V is TRBV5-1 and J is TRBJ2-1; 7 positions match TRBD2. Germline values: CDR1 SGHRS, CDR2 YFSETQ. CDR3 size: 14 residues. The V gene end was trimmed by 4 bases and the J gene end by 0 bases; junction bases not matched to a gene: 1. The CDR3 coding sequence is TGCGCCAGCAGCGGGGGGGACTCCTACAATGAGCAGTTCTTC. It codes for CASSGGDSYNEQFF.